Listed here is a single TCR beta chain. Its antigen remains unidentified. The data were obtained in a study of T cell repertoires in cytomegalovirus infection. Overall study results and limits: CMV-specific TCR beta clonotypes restricted by HLA-C were the ones dominating the ex vivo response.

The CDR3 spans 16 residues. The germline V gene encodes CDR1 MGHRA and CDR2 YSYEKL. V lost 1 base and J 7 bases, leaving 14 bases between the germline ends. TCRdb passed the reads through MiXCR, listing each CDR3 protein once. There are nearly 700,000 distinct CDR3 sequences in the sample; around 30% occur only once, and roughly 18% lies in the top ten. Source: cultured PBMCs, taken from culture after CMV antigen stimulation. The TCR originated in a human donor in good health (CMV status not recorded). Some clones in this sample may be carry-over from other donors' samples. V gene TRBV4-1 combines with J gene TRBJ1-6; D ambiguous. CDR3 amino acids: CASSQGPRAGNSPLHF. In nucleotides, the CDR3 is TGCGCCAGCAGCCAAGGCCCCCGGGCTGGGAATTCACCCCTCCACTTT.